The 5 T cell receptor beta chains below all came from one sample that was sequenced in a study of cytomegalovirus exposure and HLA in healthy donors. PCR was performed using 60 Vbeta and 13 Jbeta primers. Data came from immunoSEQ multiplex PCR; TCRdb stores just in-frame clones and leaves some out. The sample holds 130,000 or so clones, roughly 80% seen once. The specimen was PBMCs. The receptor set was obtained from a man aged 25-45 years in good health and CMV-seronegative.

This clone was seen more than once but under ten times. The genes are TRBV1 and TRBJ1-2. TRBV1 is assigned pseudogene status. The CDR3 covers 16 residues. In DNA form, the CDR3 reads TGCACCAGCAGCCAAGTCGGGGGGGTGGACGTCTATGGCTACACCTTC. This codes for CTSSQVGGVDVYGYTF.

This sequence joins TRBV5-1 and TRBJ2-5, with D hard to call. The CDR3 is made up of 15 amino acids. Deletions cut 3 bases from V and 2 bases from J, with 14 bases between. CDR1 and CDR2 from the germline V gene are SGHRS and YFSETQ. Here the CDR3 DNA reads TGCGCCAGCAGCTCCGCGGATTTACCTCAAGAGACCCAGTACTTC. The encoded protein is CASSSADLPQETQYF. Using reference TRBV5-1 and TRBJ2-5 for the parts outside the CDR3, the full variable domain is KAGVTQTPRYLIKTRGQQVTLSCSPISGHRSVSWYQQTPGQGLQFLFEYFSETQRNKGNFPGRFSGRQFSNSRSEMNVSTLELGDSALYLCASSSADLPQETQYFGPGTRLLVL.

The genes are TRBV27 and TRBJ2-5; 7 bases line up with TRBD1. The DNA matches TRBJ2-7 better at its end, which makes the J call doubtful. Per the germline V gene, CDR1 is MNHEY and CDR2 is SMNVEV (reference sequence). This CDR3 is 18 amino acids long. The CDR3 sequence is CASSLFGGVRGISYEQYF. CDR3 coding DNA: TGTGCCAGCAGTTTATTCGGTGGGGTCAGGGGGATTTCCTACGAGCAGTACTTC.

This rearrangement joins TRBV10-2 to TRBJ2-2, with TRBD1 matching over 10 bases. This CDR3 comprises 15 residues. The V and J ends lost 4 bases and 6 bases, in that order; junction bases with no gene match: 5. Looked up from germline, CDR1 is WSHSY and CDR2 is SAAADI. The CDR3 coding sequence is TGCGCCAGCAGTGCTGGGACAGGGGAGTCCGGGGAGCTGTTTTTT. It yields the protein CASSAGTGESGELFF.

This chain uses TRBV5-1 with TRBJ2-5; 9 nucleotides line up with TRBD2. CDR1 and CDR2 from the germline V gene are SGHRS and YFSETQ. V shed 1 base, J shed 2 bases, and the junction held 3 bases outside the gene matches. The CDR3 totals 15 residues. CDR3 nucleotides: TGCGCCAGCAGCTTGAGTCTAGCGGGGCAAGAGACCCAGTACTTC. It yields the protein CASSLSLAGQETQYF.